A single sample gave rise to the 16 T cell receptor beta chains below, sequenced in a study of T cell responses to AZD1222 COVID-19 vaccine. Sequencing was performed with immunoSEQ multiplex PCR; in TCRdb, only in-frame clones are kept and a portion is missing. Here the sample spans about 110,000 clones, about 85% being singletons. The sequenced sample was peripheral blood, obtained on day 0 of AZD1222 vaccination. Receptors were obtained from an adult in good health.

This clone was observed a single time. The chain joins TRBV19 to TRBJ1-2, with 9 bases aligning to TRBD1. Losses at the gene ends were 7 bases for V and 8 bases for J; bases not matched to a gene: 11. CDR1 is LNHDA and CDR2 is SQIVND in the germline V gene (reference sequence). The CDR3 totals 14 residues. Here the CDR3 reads CASTRTGEVGGYTF. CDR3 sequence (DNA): TGTGCCAGTACCAGGACAGGGGAGGTTGGGGGCTACACCTTC.

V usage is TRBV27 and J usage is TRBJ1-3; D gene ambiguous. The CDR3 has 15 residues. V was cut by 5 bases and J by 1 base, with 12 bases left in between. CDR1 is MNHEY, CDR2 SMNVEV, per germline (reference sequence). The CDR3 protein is CASSPSSWSGNTIYF. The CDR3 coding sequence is TGTGCCAGCAGTCCCTCGTCTTGGTCTGGAAACACCATATATTTT.

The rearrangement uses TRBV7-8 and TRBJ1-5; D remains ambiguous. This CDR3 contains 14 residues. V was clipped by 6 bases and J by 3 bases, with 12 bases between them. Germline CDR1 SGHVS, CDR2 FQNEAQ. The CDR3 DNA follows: TGTGCCAGCAGTCCACACAGAGCCAATCAGCCCCAGCATTTT. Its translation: CASSPHRANQPQHF.

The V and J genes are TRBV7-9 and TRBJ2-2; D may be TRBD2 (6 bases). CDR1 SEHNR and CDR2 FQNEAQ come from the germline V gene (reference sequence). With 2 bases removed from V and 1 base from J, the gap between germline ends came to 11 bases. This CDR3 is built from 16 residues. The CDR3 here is CASSLKGRENTGELFF. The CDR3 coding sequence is TGTGCCAGCAGCTTAAAGGGGCGGGAGAACACCGGGGAGCTGTTTTTT.

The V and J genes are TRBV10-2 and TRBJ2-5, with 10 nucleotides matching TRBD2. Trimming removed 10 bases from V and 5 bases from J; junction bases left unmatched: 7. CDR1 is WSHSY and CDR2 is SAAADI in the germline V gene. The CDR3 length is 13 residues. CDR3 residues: CATSGSGWETQYF. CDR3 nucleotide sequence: TGCGCCACTAGCGGGAGCGGTTGGGAGACCCAGTACTTC.

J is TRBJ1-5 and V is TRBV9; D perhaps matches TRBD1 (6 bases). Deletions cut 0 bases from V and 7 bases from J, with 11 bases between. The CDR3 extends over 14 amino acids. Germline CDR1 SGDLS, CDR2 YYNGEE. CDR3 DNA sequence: TGTGCCAGCAGCGTAGGGGCAGGGGACCAGCCCCAGCATTTT. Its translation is CASSVGAGDQPQHF. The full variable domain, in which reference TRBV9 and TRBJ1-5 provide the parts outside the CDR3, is DSGVTQTPKHLITATGQRVTLRCSPRSGDLSVYWYQQSLDQGLQFLIQYYNGEERAKGNILERFSAQQFPDLHSELNLSSLELGDSALYFCASSVGAGDQPQHFGDGTRLSIL.

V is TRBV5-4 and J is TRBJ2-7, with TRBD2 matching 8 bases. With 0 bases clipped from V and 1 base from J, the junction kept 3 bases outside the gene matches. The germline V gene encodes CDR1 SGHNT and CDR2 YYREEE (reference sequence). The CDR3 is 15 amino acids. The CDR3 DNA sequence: TGTGCCAGCAGCTTGGGGACTAGCAGTTCCTACGAGCAGTACTTC. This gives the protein CASSLGTSSSYEQYF. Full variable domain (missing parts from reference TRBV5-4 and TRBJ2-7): ETGVTQSPTHLIKTRGQQVTLRCSSQSGHNTVSWYQQALGQGPQFIFQYYREEENGRGNFPPRFSGLQFPNYSSELNVNALELDDSALYLCASSLGTSSSYEQYFGPGTRLTVT.

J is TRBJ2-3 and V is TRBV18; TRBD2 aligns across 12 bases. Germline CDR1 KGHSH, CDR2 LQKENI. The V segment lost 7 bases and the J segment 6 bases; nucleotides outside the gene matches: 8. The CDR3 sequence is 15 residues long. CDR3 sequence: CASFVTSGSIDTQYF. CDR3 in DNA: TGTGCCAGCTTTGTGACTAGCGGGAGTATCGATACGCAGTATTTT.

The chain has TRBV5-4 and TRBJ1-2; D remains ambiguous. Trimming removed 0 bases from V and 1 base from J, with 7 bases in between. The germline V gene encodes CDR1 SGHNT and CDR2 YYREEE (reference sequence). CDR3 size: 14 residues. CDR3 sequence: CASSLGANNYGYTF. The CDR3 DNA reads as TGTGCCAGCAGCTTGGGGGCAAATAACTATGGCTACACCTTC.

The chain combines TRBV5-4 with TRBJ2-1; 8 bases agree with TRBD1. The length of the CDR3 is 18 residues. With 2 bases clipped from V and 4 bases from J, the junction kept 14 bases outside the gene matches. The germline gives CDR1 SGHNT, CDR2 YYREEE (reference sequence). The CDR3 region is CASSFSQGAPAGYNEQFF. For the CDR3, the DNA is TGTGCCAGCAGCTTTTCTCAGGGGGCACCGGCGGGATACAATGAGCAGTTCTTC.

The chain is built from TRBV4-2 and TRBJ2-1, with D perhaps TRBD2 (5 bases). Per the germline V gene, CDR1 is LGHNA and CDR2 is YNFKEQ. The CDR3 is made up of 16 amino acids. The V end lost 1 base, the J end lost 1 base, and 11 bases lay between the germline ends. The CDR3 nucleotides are TGTGCCAGCAGCCAAGGGTGGGGAGATTCCTACAATGAGCAGTTCTTC. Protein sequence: CASSQGWGDSYNEQFF.

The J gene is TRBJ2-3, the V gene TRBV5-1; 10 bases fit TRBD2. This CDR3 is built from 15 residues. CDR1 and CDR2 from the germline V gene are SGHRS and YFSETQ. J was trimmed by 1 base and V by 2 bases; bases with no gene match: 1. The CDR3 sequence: CASSLGTSGTDTQYF. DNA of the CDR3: TGCGCCAGCAGCTTAGGGACTAGCGGCACAGATACGCAGTATTTT. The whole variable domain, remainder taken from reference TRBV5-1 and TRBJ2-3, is KAGVTQTPRYLIKTRGQQVTLSCSPISGHRSVSWYQQTPGQGLQFLFEYFSETQRNKGNFPGRFSGRQFSNSRSEMNVSTLELGDSALYLCASSLGTSGTDTQYFGPGTRLTVL.

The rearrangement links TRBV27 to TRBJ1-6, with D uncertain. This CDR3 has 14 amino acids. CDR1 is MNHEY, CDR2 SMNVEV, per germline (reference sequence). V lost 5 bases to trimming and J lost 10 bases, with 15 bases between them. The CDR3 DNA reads TGTGCCAGCAGTCAAGGTCCACAGCTCTCACCCCTCCACTTT. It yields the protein CASSQGPQLSPLHF.

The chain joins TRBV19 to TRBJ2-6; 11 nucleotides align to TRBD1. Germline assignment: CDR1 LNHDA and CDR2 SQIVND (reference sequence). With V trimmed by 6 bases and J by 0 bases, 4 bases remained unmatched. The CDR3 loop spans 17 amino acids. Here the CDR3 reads CASRTGTGGSGANVLTF. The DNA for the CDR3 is TGTGCCAGTAGAACGGGGACAGGGGGCTCTGGGGCCAACGTCCTGACTTTC.

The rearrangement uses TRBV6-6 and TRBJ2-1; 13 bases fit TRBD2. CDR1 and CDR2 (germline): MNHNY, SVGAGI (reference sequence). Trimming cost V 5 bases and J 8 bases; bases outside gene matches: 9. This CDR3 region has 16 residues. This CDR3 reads CASSRKGLAGVHEQFF. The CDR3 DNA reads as TGTGCCAGCAGTCGAAAAGGACTAGCGGGAGTACATGAGCAGTTCTTC.

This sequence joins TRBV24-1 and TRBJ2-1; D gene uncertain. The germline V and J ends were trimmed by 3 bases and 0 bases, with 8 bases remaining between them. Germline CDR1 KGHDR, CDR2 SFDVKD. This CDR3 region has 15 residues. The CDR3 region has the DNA TGTGCCACCAGTGATGCAGAAGTCTCCTACAATGAGCAGTTCTTC. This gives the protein CATSDAEVSYNEQFF.